The T cell receptor beta chain under discussion was sequenced for a study of cytomegalovirus exposure and HLA in healthy donors. It was with 60 Vbeta and 13 Jbeta primers that the PCR ran. Libraries were prepared by immunoSEQ multiplex PCR; TCRdb keeps only in-frame clonotypes and omits some of them. The sample yields 130,000 or so clones, around 70% seen once. This clone was detected once. The CDR3 consists of 15 residues. V was pared by 5 bases and J by 9 bases, with 13 bases of the junction left unmatched. Germline values: CDR1 SGHTA, CDR2 FQGNSA. Donors were ostensibly healthy at sampling, although undocumented immune exposures were probable.

Sequenced material: PBMCs. The chain joins TRBV7-2 to TRBJ2-1; 7 bases are a match to TRBD2. The origin of this receptor is a man aged 35-49 years in good health and CMV-seropositive. In DNA, the CDR3 is TGTGCCAGCAGCCTTTTCCGGGGGGATTTGGGTGAGCAGTTCTTC. As protein: CASSLFRGDLGEQFF.